Following are 19 T cell receptor beta chains from one sample sequenced in a study of OX40 agonist ivuxolimab in advanced cancers. Some clones are missing from TCRdb's copy, which holds only in-frame ones; the method was immunoSEQ multiplex PCR. The top ten clones hold roughly 0.7% of a sample with 65,000 to 80,000 clones, 70% to 90% of them seen once. Sequencing used CD4+ or CD8+ T cells sorted from blood, obtained in a trial of the OX40 agonist ivuxolimab. All receptors come from an adult with an advanced solid tumor such as melanoma, head and neck, liver or kidney cancer.

The chain employs TRBV12-5 and TRBJ1-6; D remains ambiguous. The CDR3 totals 21 residues. CDR1 and CDR2 (germline): LGHNT, FRNRAP. V was clipped by 0 bases and J by 0 bases, with 21 bases between them. DNA for the CDR3: TGTGCTAGTGGTTTGGTAGGAGTACGACATTCTTCAAGCTCCTATAATTCACCCCTCCACTTT. It yields the protein CASGLVGVRHSSSSYNSPLHF.

J is TRBJ2-1 and V is TRBV6-5; TRBD1 agrees at 10 bases. The ends lost 6 bases at V and 4 bases at J; junction bases unmatched: 6. Germline V gene sequence: CDR1 MNHEY, CDR2 SVGAGI. This CDR3 comprises 15 residues. For the CDR3, the DNA is TGTGCCAGCAGCCTCGACAGGGGGCTTTACAATGAGCAGTTCTTC. Amino acid sequence: CASSLDRGLYNEQFF.

The rearrangement joins TRBV7-7 to TRBJ2-7; the match to TRBD1 covers 8 bases. The CDR3 extends over 13 amino acids. The ends lost 4 bases at V and 3 bases at J; junction bases unmatched: 2. Per the germline V gene, CDR1 is SSHAT and CDR2 is FNYEAQ (reference sequence). This CDR3 is CASSSGTGYEQYF. CDR3 in DNA: TGTGCCAGCAGCTCCGGGACAGGCTACGAGCAGTACTTC.

V usage is TRBV7-9 and J usage is TRBJ2-5, with TRBD2 matching over 13 bases. The ends lost 5 bases at V and 5 bases at J; junction bases unmatched: 5. The length of the CDR3 is 15 residues. Germline V CDR1 and CDR2: SEHNR, FQNEAQ (reference sequence). CDR3 protein: CASSTSGGAGETQYF. The DNA of the CDR3 is TGTGCCAGCAGCACTAGCGGGGGGGCCGGGGAGACCCAGTACTTC.

This chain uses TRBV6-1 with TRBJ1-2, with D hard to call. The CDR3 length is 18 residues. The germline gives CDR1 MNHNS, CDR2 SASEGT. Between the trimmed V and J ends, which lost 3 bases and 1 base, there was a span of 21 bases. CDR3 amino acids: CASSEHPDLRVINYGYTF. DNA of the CDR3: TGTGCCAGCAGTGAGCACCCTGATCTGCGGGTAATTAACTATGGCTACACCTTC.

The chain joins TRBV10-3 to TRBJ1-1; 8 bases match TRBD1. The CDR3 consists of 13 residues. Germline assignment: CDR1 ENHRY and CDR2 SYGVKD. Germline trimming cut 6 bases from V and 6 bases from J; bases unmatched to any gene: 6. The DNA of the CDR3 is TGTGCCATCAGGCCTACAGGGGGGCCTGAAGCTTTCTTT. It is translated as CAIRPTGGPEAFF.

The chain uses TRBV11-2 and TRBJ2-7, with 9 nucleotides matching TRBD2. Per germline, CDR1 SGHAT and CDR2 FQNNGV. Unmatched junction bases numbered 9, after V lost 3 bases and J lost 6 bases. The CDR3 is 15 residues long. The CDR3 is CASSFMGLAFSEQYF. Written as DNA, the CDR3 is TGTGCCAGCAGCTTTATGGGACTAGCCTTTTCCGAGCAGTACTTC.

The rearrangement joins TRBV6-5 to TRBJ1-2; D is possibly TRBD1 (5 bases). The CDR3 totals 13 residues. In germline, CDR1 is MNHEY, CDR2 SVGAGI. Between the trimmed V and J ends, which lost 5 bases and 1 base, there was a span of 8 bases. In nucleotides, the CDR3 is TGTGCCAGCAGTCTGACAGTTAACTATGGCTACACCTTC. Protein: CASSLTVNYGYTF.

The genes are TRBV7-2 and TRBJ2-1, with 9 positions matching TRBD1. The CDR3 is 14 amino acids. With V trimmed by 6 bases and J by 9 bases, 9 bases remained unmatched. Germline loops: CDR1 SGHTA, CDR2 FQGNSA. This CDR3 is CASSSGTGSTEQFF. The DNA of the CDR3 is TGTGCCAGCAGTTCCGGGACAGGGAGTACTGAGCAGTTCTTC.

The chain combines TRBV7-2 with TRBJ1-5; D possibly corresponds to TRBD1 (6 bases). The germline gives CDR1 SGHTA, CDR2 FQGNSA. The V end lost 5 bases, the J end lost 5 bases, and 10 bases lay between the germline ends. This CDR3 is 13 amino acids long. The CDR3 here is CASSLQGYQPQHF. The CDR3 DNA reads as TGTGCCAGCAGCCTACAGGGTTATCAGCCCCAGCATTTT.

This clone showed up just once. The V and J genes are TRBV5-6 and TRBJ2-5; tentatively, D is TRBD1 (5 bases). Looked up from germline, CDR1 is SGHDT and CDR2 is YYEEEE. Between the trimmed V and J ends, which lost 0 bases and 2 bases, there was a span of 5 bases. The CDR3 runs 13 residues. This CDR3 reads CASSLDRQETQYF. As DNA, the CDR3 is TGTGCCAGCAGCTTGGACAGGCAAGAGACCCAGTACTTC.

The rearrangement joins TRBV6-5 to TRBJ1-5; 7 positions agree with TRBD1. The CDR3 runs to 13 residues. V was pared by 6 bases and J by 9 bases, with 8 bases of the junction left unmatched. Germline V lookup: CDR1 MNHEY, CDR2 SVGAGI. Here the CDR3 reads CASRTRDRGPQHF. The CDR3 bases are TGTGCCAGCAGAACCCGGGACAGAGGGCCCCAGCATTTT.

The rearrangement uses TRBV6-6 and TRBJ2-1, with D hard to call. V shed 5 bases and J shed 7 bases, with 18 bases lying between them. This CDR3 is built from 15 residues. Germline values: CDR1 MNHNY, CDR2 SVGAGI (reference sequence). In nucleotides, the CDR3 is TGTGCCAGCAGTCCATCCCGACTCACCTCTAATGAGCAGTTCTTC. Protein product: CASSPSRLTSNEQFF.

V and J are TRBV7-9 and TRBJ2-2; tentatively, D is TRBD2 (5 bases). The CDR3 is made up of 15 amino acids. Germline CDR1 and CDR2: SEHNR and FQNEAQ (reference sequence). V was pared by 5 bases and J by 5 bases, with 15 bases between. The chain's CDR3 is CASSLRLGDTGELFF. The CDR3 coding sequence is TGTGCCAGCAGCCTCCGGCTCGGGGATACCGGGGAGCTGTTTTTT.

V gene TRBV5-4 combines with J gene TRBJ1-1; 12 bases line up with TRBD1. The germline CDR1 and CDR2 sequences are SGHNT and YYREEE (reference sequence). The CDR3 consists of 16 residues. Trimming removed 4 bases from V and 5 bases from J; junction bases left unmatched: 9. CDR3 loop: CASSPDLGQGATEAFF. The CDR3 DNA follows: TGTGCCAGCAGCCCCGATCTGGGACAGGGGGCGACTGAAGCTTTCTTT.

The J gene is TRBJ2-7, the V gene TRBV2; no firm D call. The germline V gene has CDR1 SNHLY and CDR2 FYNNEI. Trimming removed 5 bases at V and 3 bases at J, with 8 bases between. CDR3 length: 12 amino acids. The CDR3 nucleotides read TGTGCCAGCAGTCTGCAAAGCTACGAGCAGTACTTC. Translating it yields CASSLQSYEQYF.

The chain carries TRBV19 and TRBJ2-3; D may be TRBD2 (5 bases). CDR1 is LNHDA, CDR2 SQIVND, per germline (reference sequence). The CDR3 sequence is 13 residues long. Trimming removed 5 bases from V and 5 bases from J, with 11 bases in between. The CDR3 nucleotides are TGTGCCAGTAGTGCCCAACTAGGAGATACGCAGTATTTT. The encoded protein is CASSAQLGDTQYF.

This clone came up a few times. The rearrangement joins TRBV9 to TRBJ2-5; possibly TRBD2 for D (7 bases). This CDR3 region has 16 residues. V lost 0 bases and J 0 bases, leaving 12 bases between the germline ends. Germline V gives CDR1 SGDLS, CDR2 YYNGEE. CDR3 protein: CASSVAGGLYQETQYF. Here the CDR3 DNA reads TGTGCCAGCAGCGTAGCGGGGGGCCTGTACCAAGAGACCCAGTACTTC.

This clone was counted between two and nine times. Other DNA sequences in the sample encode the same CDR3. This sequence joins TRBV29-1 and TRBJ2-1; 10 positions match TRBD1. Germline-derived CDR1 and CDR2 are SQVTM and ANQGSEA. This CDR3 is built from 13 residues. The junction had 3 bases not matched to a gene; V was cut back by 6 bases and J by 4 bases. Here the CDR3 reads CSVGQGGYNEQFF. Written as DNA, the CDR3 is TGCAGCGTCGGACAGGGGGGATACAATGAGCAGTTCTTC.